Given below is one T cell receptor beta chain in context. Its antigen remains unidentified. Trimming took 0 bases from V and 2 from J; bases not matched to a gene: 6. The CDR3 runs 16 residues. Per germline, CDR1 SGHDT and CDR2 YYEEEE. This record belongs to a study of cytomegalovirus exposure and HLA in healthy donors. In the PCR, 60 Vbeta and 13 Jbeta primers were used. Data came from immunoSEQ multiplex PCR; TCRdb stores just in-frame clones and leaves some out. The sample includes under 130,000 clones, roughly 12% of them seen just once. Notes on the study in general: As was reported, the HLA-A and HLA-B alleles of most subjects were accurately predicted from TCR beta sequences. TCR beta V- and J-gene trimming was later associated with a missense DCLRE1C variant. Immune exposure information comprised only CMV serostatus.

The sample taken for sequencing was PBMCs. V and J are TRBV5-6 and TRBJ2-7, with 9 nucleotides matching TRBD1. The source of this sequence is a man aged 35-49 years in good health and CMV-seropositive. The CDR3 DNA reads as TGTGCCAGCAGCTTGGGCAGGGGACAGGGAGCCTACGAGCAGTACTTC. Translation gives CASSLGRGQGAYEQYF.